Below are 26 T cell receptor beta chains sequenced from a single sample in a study of cytomegalovirus exposure and HLA in healthy donors. In the PCR, 60 Vbeta and 13 Jbeta primers were used. TCRdb keeps only in-frame clones here, not all; method: immunoSEQ multiplex PCR. The repertoire consists of about 86,000 clones, with about 79% occurring once and the leading ten covering approximately 6.5%. Material: PBMCs. Receptor source: a female donor in good health and CMV-seronegative.

This clone was detected only once. The rearrangement joins TRBV6-1 to TRBJ1-6, with D maybe TRBD1 (5 bases). The CDR3 loop spans 14 amino acids. V was shortened by 7 bases and J by 7 bases, with 14 bases between the two germline ends. Germline CDR1 is MNHNS and CDR2 is SASEGT. The CDR3 spells CASKPGMGNSPLHF. CDR3 nucleotide sequence: TGTGCCAGCAAGCCAGGGATGGGAAATTCACCCCTCCACTTT.

V and J are TRBV10-2 and TRBJ1-5, with 10 bases lining up with TRBD1. J lost 5 bases, V lost 8 bases, and 0 bases had no gene match. Looked up from germline, CDR1 is WSHSY and CDR2 is SAAADI. The CDR3 runs to 12 residues. The CDR3 protein is CASGQGDQPQHF. The CDR3 nucleotides read TGCGCCAGCGGACAGGGGGATCAGCCCCAGCATTTT.

The chain recombines TRBV21-1 with TRBJ1-2. TRBV21-1 is a recognized pseudogene. The CDR3 runs 12 residues. The CDR3 DNA reads TGTGCCAGCAGCAAAGGAGGGAGCGGCTACACCTTC. Amino acid sequence: CASSKGGSGYTF.

V usage is TRBV19 and J usage is TRBJ1-2, with D tentatively TRBD1 (5 bases). This CDR3 contains 12 residues. Germline CDR1 and CDR2: LNHDA and SQIVND (reference sequence). V gave up 4 bases and J gave up 7 bases, with 10 bases separating them. CDR3 in DNA: TGTGCCAGTAGTAATCAGGGAAGTGGCTACACCTTC. Amino acids: CASSNQGSGYTF. Based on the CDR3 plus reference TRBV19 and TRBJ1-2, the full variable domain is DGGITQSPKYLFRKEGQNVTLSCEQNLNHDAMYWYRQDPGQGLRLIYYSQIVNDFQKGDIAEGYSVSREKKESFPLTVTSAQKNPTAFYLCASSNQGSGYTFGSGTRLTVV.

This clone appeared a few times. One end of the junction varies from germline; a read error may be responsible. The chain has TRBV7-7 and TRBJ2-7; perhaps TRBD1 as D (6 bases). CDR1 is SSHAT and CDR2 is FNYEAQ in the germline V gene (reference sequence). The CDR3 is 12 amino acids. CDR3 coding DNA: TGTGCTAGCAGCCCAGGGGCAGGAGAGCAGTACTTC. It encodes CASSPGAGEQYF.

The genes are TRBV7-9 and TRBJ2-7; D remains unclear. V lost 5 bases to trimming and J lost 1 base, with 6 bases between them. This CDR3 is 12 amino acids long. Germline values: CDR1 SEHNR, CDR2 FQNEAQ (reference sequence). This chain's CDR3 is CASSPGSYEQYF. The DNA of the CDR3 is TGTGCCAGCAGCCCCGGGTCCTACGAGCAGTACTTC.

V is TRBV6-5 and J is TRBJ2-3; possibly TRBD1 for D (6 bases). V was clipped by 5 bases and J by 6 bases, with 15 bases between them. CDR1 and CDR2 (germline): MNHEY, SVGAGI. The CDR3 has 14 residues. The CDR3 spells CASSTRDTPDTQYF. CDR3 bases: TGTGCCAGCAGTACCCGGGACACCCCCGATACGCAGTATTTT.

V is TRBV27 and J is TRBJ2-7; 10 bases are a match to TRBD1. The J segment lost 5 bases and the V segment lost 5 bases, leaving 9 bases of the junction unmatched. This CDR3 is built from 15 residues. Germline CDR1 MNHEY, CDR2 SMNVEV (reference sequence). The CDR3 loop is CASSTGTGASNEQYF. CDR3 DNA: TGTGCCAGCAGTACCGGGACAGGGGCGTCCAACGAGCAGTACTTC.

The CDR3 nucleotides are TGTGCCAGCAGCGTAGCACAGGGGCCTCCCTATGGCTACACCTTC. Translating gives CASSVAQGPPYGYTF. The chain carries TRBV9 and TRBJ1-2; 7 bases match TRBD1. CDR1 is SGDLS, CDR2 YYNGEE, per germline. V trimming: 0 bases; J trimming: 4 bases; junction bases outside the gene matches: 6. This CDR3 is 15 amino acids long.

This chain uses TRBV29-1 with TRBJ2-6, with TRBD1 as a possible D gene (6 bases). Trimming pared 4 bases from V and 2 bases from J, leaving 12 bases between. Germline loops: CDR1 SQVTM, CDR2 ANQGSEA. CDR3 length equals 15 residues. The CDR3 nucleotides are TGCAGCGTTGTAGGGAAGGGGGCTGGGGCCAACGTCCTGACTTTC. It translates to CSVVGKGAGANVLTF.

The rearrangement uses TRBV7-2 and TRBJ2-7; D gene unclear. V was shortened by 4 bases and J by 2 bases, with 9 bases between the two germline ends. The CDR3 is 13 amino acids. Per germline, CDR1 SGHTA and CDR2 FQGNSA. The CDR3 sequence: CASSYSDTYEQYF. CDR3 bases: TGTGCCAGCAGCTACAGTGATACCTACGAGCAGTACTTC.

This clone came up once. The chain combines TRBV6-6 with TRBJ1-1; D uncertain. The CDR3 spans 10 residues. Trimming stripped 7 bases from V and 9 bases from J, with 9 bases between. The germline V gene has CDR1 MNHNY and CDR2 SVGAGI (reference sequence). CDR3 amino acids: CASNTPKAFF. The CDR3 region has the DNA TGTGCCAGCAACACCCCGAAAGCTTTCTTT.

The genes are TRBV5-1 and TRBJ2-7; D may be TRBD1 (6 bases). The CDR3 is made up of 15 amino acids. V lost 3 bases, J lost 4 bases, and 17 bases lay in between. Germline V gives CDR1 SGHRS, CDR2 YFSETQ. CDR3 sequence (DNA): TGCGCCAGCAGCTCAGGGGCAGGTTGGCCTTACGAGCAGTACTTC. It codes for CASSSGAGWPYEQYF. Using reference TRBV5-1 and TRBJ2-7 for the parts outside the CDR3, the full variable domain is KAGVTQTPRYLIKTRGQQVTLSCSPISGHRSVSWYQQTPGQGLQFLFEYFSETQRNKGNFPGRFSGRQFSNSRSEMNVSTLELGDSALYLCASSSGAGWPYEQYFGPGTRLTVT.

This clone is deemed medium-sized (0.01 to 0.1%). This chain connects TRBV6-6 to TRBJ1-5; the D gene is possibly TRBD1 (6 bases). This CDR3 comprises 15 residues. Deletions cut 7 bases from V and 6 bases from J, with 19 bases between. In germline, CDR1 is MNHNY, CDR2 SVGAGI (reference sequence). CDR3 protein: CASTQGFMDGQPQHF. Here the CDR3 DNA reads TGTGCCAGCACTCAGGGGTTTATGGATGGTCAGCCCCAGCATTTT.

V gene TRBV27 combines with J gene TRBJ2-7, with a tentative D call TRBD2 (6 bases). This CDR3 is built from 13 residues. V gave up 4 bases and J gave up 3 bases, with 10 bases separating them. Germline values: CDR1 MNHEY, CDR2 SMNVEV (reference sequence). The CDR3 DNA sequence: TGTGCCAGCAGTTCCGGGACTCTCTACGAGCAGTACTTC. This translates into CASSSGTLYEQYF.

This CDR3 reads CASSSGHTSNYEQYF. CDR3 nucleotide sequence: TGTGCCAGCAGTTCTGGACACACCTCTAACTACGAGCAGTACTTC. V gene TRBV28 combines with J gene TRBJ2-7; weak D call: TRBD1 (5 bases). V gave up 4 bases and J gave up 3 bases, with 16 bases separating them. There are 15 residues in the CDR3. Germline loops: CDR1 MDHEN, CDR2 SYDVKM.

This chain links TRBV5-4 with TRBJ2-3; 9 bases are shared with TRBD2. Trimming at V came to 2 bases and at J to 0 bases, leaving 7 bases not matched to a gene. There are 17 residues in the CDR3. From germline, CDR1 is SGHNT and CDR2 YYREEE (reference sequence). In DNA form, the CDR3 reads TGTGCCAGCAGCTTAGGGCCTAGCGGGACTAGCACAGATACGCAGTATTTT. Protein: CASSLGPSGTSTDTQYF.

The chain couples TRBV7-8 to TRBJ2-7; 8 nucleotides match TRBD2. The CDR3 covers 15 residues. The V gene end was trimmed by 1 base and the J gene end by 4 bases; junction bases not matched to a gene: 6. Germline assignment: CDR1 SGHVS and CDR2 FQNEAQ. The chain's CDR3 is CASSLVAGLGYEQYF. In DNA form, the CDR3 reads TGTGCCAGCAGCTTAGTAGCGGGACTGGGGTACGAGCAGTACTTC.

The V call is TRBV28, the J call TRBJ2-1; 7 nucleotides match TRBD1. After removal of 6 bases from V and 0 bases from J, the junction contained 5 bases not matched to a gene. CDR1 is MDHEN, CDR2 SYDVKM, per germline. The CDR3 contains 15 residues. The CDR3 loop is CASRPDRSSYNEQFF. The CDR3 region has the DNA TGTGCCAGCAGACCGGACAGGAGCTCCTACAATGAGCAGTTCTTC.

The chain carries TRBV7-6 and TRBJ2-7, with TRBD2 identical over 7 bases. Germline CDR1 and CDR2: SGHVS and FNYEAQ. The CDR3 spans 15 residues. J was trimmed by 0 bases and V by 5 bases; bases with no gene match: 7. CDR3 region: CASSRTGGTSYEQYF. In DNA form, the CDR3 reads TGTGCCAGCAGCCGGACGGGAGGCACCTCCTACGAGCAGTACTTC.

V gene TRBV27 combines with J gene TRBJ1-3, with D possibly being TRBD1 (5 bases). Trimming shortened V by 2 bases and J by 0 bases, and 5 bases separated the two germline ends. Germline V lookup: CDR1 MNHEY, CDR2 SMNVEV (reference sequence). The CDR3 sequence is 14 residues long. The CDR3 nucleotides are TGTGCCAGCAGTTTACAGGGCTCTGGAAACACCATATATTTT. Its translation: CASSLQGSGNTIYF.

The chain couples TRBV7-8 to TRBJ2-2; tentatively, D is TRBD2 (6 bases). This CDR3 has 15 residues. V gave up 1 base and J gave up 4 bases, with 10 bases separating them. CDR1 and CDR2 from the germline V gene are SGHVS and FQNEAQ. The CDR3 DNA reads TGTGCCAGCAGCTTAGGAGGGAGGCCCACCGGGGAGCTGTTTTTT. Protein: CASSLGGRPTGELFF.

This clone has just a few counts. The chain links TRBV5-1 to TRBJ1-1; a weak D match, TRBD1 (6 bases). This CDR3 has 17 residues. Germline V lookup: CDR1 SGHRS, CDR2 YFSETQ. V was clipped by 0 bases and J by 0 bases, with 15 bases between them. CDR3 in amino acids: CASSLVGQSRMNTEAFF. In DNA form, the CDR3 reads TGCGCCAGCAGCTTGGTCGGACAGTCCCGCATGAACACTGAAGCTTTCTTT.

In its sample, this clone was seen a few times. V is TRBV23-1 and J is TRBJ2-7, with 11 positions matching TRBD2. TRBV23-1 is designated an ORF whose function remains uncertain. Losses at the gene ends were 2 bases for V and 0 bases for J; bases not matched to a gene: 6. This CDR3 has 17 amino acids. Here the CDR3 reads CASSQGLAGDNSYEQYF. In DNA, the CDR3 is TGCGCCAGCAGTCAAGGACTAGCGGGTGATAACTCCTACGAGCAGTACTTC.

This clone was recorded only once. The CDR3 sequence is CASSSPTGLHEQYF. CDR3 nucleotides: TGTGCCAGCAGTTCCCCGACAGGGTTGCACGAGCAGTACTTC. The genes are TRBV28 and TRBJ2-7; 7 positions match TRBD1. Losses at the gene ends were 4 bases for V and 5 bases for J; bases not matched to a gene: 8. The CDR3 runs to 14 residues. CDR1 and CDR2 (germline): MDHEN, SYDVKM.

This clone has just a few counts. The V gene is TRBV7-6, the J gene TRBJ1-6; D unclear. V shed 5 bases and J shed 0 bases, with 5 bases lying between them. CDR1 SGHVS and CDR2 FNYEAQ come from the germline V gene. This CDR3 has 14 residues. The DNA for the CDR3 is TGTGCCAGCAGCCCGAGCTCCTATAATTCACCCCTCCACTTT. Translation gives CASSPSSYNSPLHF.